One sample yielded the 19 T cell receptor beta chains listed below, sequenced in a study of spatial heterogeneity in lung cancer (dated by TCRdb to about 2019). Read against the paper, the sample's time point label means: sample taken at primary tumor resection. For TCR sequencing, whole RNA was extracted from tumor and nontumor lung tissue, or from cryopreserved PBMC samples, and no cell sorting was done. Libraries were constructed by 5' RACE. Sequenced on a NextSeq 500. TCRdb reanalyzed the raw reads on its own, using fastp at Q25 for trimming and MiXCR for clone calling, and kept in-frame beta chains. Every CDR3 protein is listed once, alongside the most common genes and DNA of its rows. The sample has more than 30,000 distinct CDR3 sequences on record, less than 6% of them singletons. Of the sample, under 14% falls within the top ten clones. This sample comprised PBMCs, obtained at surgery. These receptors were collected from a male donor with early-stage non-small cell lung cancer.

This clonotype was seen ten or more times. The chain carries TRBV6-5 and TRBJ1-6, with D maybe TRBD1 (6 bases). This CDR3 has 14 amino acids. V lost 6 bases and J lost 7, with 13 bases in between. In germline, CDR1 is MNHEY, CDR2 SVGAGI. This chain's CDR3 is CASSSRTENSPLHF. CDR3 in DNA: TGTGCCAGCAGCTCACGGACAGAAAATTCACCCCTCCACTTT.

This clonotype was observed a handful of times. The chain's CDR3 is CASSWDPSYEQYF. In DNA, the CDR3 is TGTGCCAGCAGTTGGGACCCTTCTTACGAGCAGTACTTC. The J gene is TRBJ2-7, the V gene TRBV12-3 or TRBV12-4; D is perhaps TRBD1 or TRBD2 (5 bases each). Trimming shortened V by 4 bases and J by 4 bases, and 11 bases separated the two germline ends. The CDR3 extends over 13 amino acids.

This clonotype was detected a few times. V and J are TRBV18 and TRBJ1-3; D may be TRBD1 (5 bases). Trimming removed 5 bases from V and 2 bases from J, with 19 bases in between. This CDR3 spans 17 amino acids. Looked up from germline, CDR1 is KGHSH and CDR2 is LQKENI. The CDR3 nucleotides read TGTGCCAGCTCAGAAGCGAAGGCAGGGAAAACTGGAAACACCATATATTTT. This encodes CASSEAKAGKTGNTIYF. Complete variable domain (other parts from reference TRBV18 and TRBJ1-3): NAGVMQNPRHLVRRRGQEARLRCSPMKGHSHVYWYRQLPEEGLKFMVYLQKENIIDESGMPKERFSAEFPKEGPSILRIQQVVRGDSAAYFCASSEAKAGKTGNTIYFGEGSWLTVV.

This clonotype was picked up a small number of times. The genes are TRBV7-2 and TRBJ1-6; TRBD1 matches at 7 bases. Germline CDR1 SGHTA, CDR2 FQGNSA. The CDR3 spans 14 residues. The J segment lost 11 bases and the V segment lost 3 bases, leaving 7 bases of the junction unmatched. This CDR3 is CASSLGQIKTPLHF. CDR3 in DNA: TGTGCCAGCAGCTTGGGACAGATCAAGACACCCCTCCACTTT.

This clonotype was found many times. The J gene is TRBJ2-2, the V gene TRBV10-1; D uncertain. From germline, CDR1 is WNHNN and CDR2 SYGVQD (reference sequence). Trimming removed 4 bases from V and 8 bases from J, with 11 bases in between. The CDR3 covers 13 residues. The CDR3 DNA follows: TGCGCCAGCAGTGGACCCTCCTGGGGGGAGCTGTTTTTT. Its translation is CASSGPSWGELFF.

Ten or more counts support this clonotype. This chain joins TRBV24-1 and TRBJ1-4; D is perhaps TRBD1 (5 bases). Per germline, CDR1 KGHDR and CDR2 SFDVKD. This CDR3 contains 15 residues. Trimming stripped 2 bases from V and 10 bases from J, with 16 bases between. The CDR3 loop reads CATSDSGPSVAKLFF. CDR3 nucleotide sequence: TGTGCCACCAGTGATTCGGGACCGAGCGTCGCAAAACTGTTTTTT.

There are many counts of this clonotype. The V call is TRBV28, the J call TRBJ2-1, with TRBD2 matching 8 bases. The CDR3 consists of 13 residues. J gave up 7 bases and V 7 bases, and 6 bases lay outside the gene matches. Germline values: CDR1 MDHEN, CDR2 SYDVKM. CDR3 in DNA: TGTGCCAGCATTGACGGGGGGGCGAATGAGCAGTTCTTC. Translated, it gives CASIDGGANEQFF.

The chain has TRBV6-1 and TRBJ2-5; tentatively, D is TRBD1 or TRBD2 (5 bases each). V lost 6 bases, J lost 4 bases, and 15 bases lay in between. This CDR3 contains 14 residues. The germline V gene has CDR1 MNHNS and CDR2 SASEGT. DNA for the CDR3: TGTGCCAGCAGCCGGGACGGTTCCCCAGAGACCCAGTACTTC. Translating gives CASSRDGSPETQYF.

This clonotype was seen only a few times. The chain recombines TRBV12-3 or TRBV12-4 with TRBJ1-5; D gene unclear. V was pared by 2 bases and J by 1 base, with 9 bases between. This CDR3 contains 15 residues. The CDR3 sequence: CASSLRKASNQPQHF. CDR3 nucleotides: TGTGCCAGCAGTTTAAGGAAGGCCAGCAATCAGCCCCAGCATTTT.

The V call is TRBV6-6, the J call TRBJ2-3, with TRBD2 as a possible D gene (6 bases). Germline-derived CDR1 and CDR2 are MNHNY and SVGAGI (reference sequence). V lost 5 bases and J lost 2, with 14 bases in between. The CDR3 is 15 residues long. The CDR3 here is CASSDVAASTDTQYF. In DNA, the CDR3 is TGTGCCAGCAGTGACGTAGCGGCCTCCACAGATACGCAGTATTTT.

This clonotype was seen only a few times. CDR3 DNA sequence: TGTGCCAGCAGTCTAGCGGGGACAGGGGGTTACGAGACCCAGTACTTC. Residues: CASSLAGTGGYETQYF. The chain joins TRBV7-2 to TRBJ2-5, with 11 bases that match TRBD1. The length of the CDR3 is 16 residues. Per germline, CDR1 SGHTA and CDR2 FQGNSA. The V gene end was trimmed by 6 bases and the J gene end by 5 bases; junction bases not matched to a gene: 11.

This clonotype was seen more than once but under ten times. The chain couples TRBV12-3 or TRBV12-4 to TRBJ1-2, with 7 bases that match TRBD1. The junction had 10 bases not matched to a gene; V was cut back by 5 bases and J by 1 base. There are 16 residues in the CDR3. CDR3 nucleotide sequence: TGTGCCAGCAGTCCCCGTCCGGGACAGAGTAACTATGGCTACACCTTC. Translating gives CASSPRPGQSNYGYTF.

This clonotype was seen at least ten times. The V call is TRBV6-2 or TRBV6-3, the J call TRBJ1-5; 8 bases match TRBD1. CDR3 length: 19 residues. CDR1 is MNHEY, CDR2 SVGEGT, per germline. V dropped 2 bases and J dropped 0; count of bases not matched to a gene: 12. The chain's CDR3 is CASSYKAGTGWDSNQPQHF. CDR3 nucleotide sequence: TGTGCCAGCAGTTACAAGGCTGGGACAGGTTGGGATAGCAATCAGCCCCAGCATTTT.

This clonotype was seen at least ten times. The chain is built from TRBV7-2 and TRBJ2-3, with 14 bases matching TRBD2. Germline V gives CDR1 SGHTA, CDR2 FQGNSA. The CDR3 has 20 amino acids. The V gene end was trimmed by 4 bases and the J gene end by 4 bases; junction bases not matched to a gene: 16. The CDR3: CASSSRPTSGGGGFADTQYF. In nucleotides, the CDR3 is TGTGCCAGCAGCTCAAGACCGACTAGCGGGGGGGGCGGTTTTGCAGATACGCAGTATTTT.

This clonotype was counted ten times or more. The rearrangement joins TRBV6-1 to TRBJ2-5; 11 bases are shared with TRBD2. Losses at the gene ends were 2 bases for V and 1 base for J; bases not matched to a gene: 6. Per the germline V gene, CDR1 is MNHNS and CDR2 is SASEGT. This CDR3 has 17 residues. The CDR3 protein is CASSESSGGTIQETQYF. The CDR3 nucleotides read TGTGCCAGCAGTGAATCTAGCGGGGGGACTATCCAAGAGACCCAGTACTTC.

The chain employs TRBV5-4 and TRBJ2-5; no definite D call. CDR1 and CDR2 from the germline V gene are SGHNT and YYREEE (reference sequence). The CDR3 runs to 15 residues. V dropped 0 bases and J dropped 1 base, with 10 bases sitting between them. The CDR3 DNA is TGTGCCAGCAGCTTGGCCTCGGTTAGCCAAGAGACCCAGTACTTC. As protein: CASSLASVSQETQYF.

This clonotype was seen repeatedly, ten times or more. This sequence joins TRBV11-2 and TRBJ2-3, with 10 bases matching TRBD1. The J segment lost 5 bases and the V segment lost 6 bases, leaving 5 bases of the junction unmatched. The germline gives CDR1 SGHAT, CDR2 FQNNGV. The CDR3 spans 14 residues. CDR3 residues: CASRNRDRGDTQYF. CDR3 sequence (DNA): TGTGCCAGCAGAAACAGGGACAGGGGAGATACGCAGTATTTT.

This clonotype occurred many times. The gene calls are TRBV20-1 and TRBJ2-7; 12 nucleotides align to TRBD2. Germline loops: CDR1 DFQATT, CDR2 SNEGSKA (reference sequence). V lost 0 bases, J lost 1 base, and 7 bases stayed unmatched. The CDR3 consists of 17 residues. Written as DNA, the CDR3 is TGCAGTGCTAGAGATAGTCTAGCGGGGGGGCCGTCCTACGAGCAGTACTTC. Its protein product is CSARDSLAGGPSYEQYF.

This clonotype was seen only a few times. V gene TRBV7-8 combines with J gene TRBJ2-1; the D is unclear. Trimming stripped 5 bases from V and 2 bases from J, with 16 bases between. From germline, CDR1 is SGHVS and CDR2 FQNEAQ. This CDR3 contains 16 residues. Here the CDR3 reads CASSPRTPAAYNEQFF. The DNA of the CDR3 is TGTGCCAGCAGCCCCCGAACTCCCGCGGCCTACAATGAGCAGTTCTTC.